The 28 T cell receptor beta chains below all came from one sample that was sequenced in a study of T-cell memory formation after mild COVID-19. TCRdb used MiXCR to reprocess the 5' RACE reads, holding one entry per CDR3 protein. The table includes 200,000 to 250,000 distinct CDR3 sequences, approximately 9% detected once. The material sequenced was PBMCs or a T cell subset sorted from them (not recorded which). These receptor sequences come from a man between 18 and 35 years old who had mild COVID-19 (a few samples of this study predate the infection). Cell type and time point are not known.

V and J are TRBV6-2 or TRBV6-3 and TRBJ2-7; D assignment may be TRBD1 or TRBD2 (5 bases each). CDR3 size: 16 residues. Trimming removed 0 bases from V and 3 bases from J, with 15 bases in between. The germline CDR1 and CDR2 sequences are MNHEY and SVGEGT. The CDR3 DNA is TGTGCCAGCAGTTACTCGGGGTTGGGACCCCGCTACGAGCAGTACGTC. Amino acid sequence: CASSYSGLGPRYEQYV.

This clonotype appeared a few times. The gene calls are TRBV3-1 and TRBJ2-1; D ambiguous. The CDR3 consists of 13 residues. In germline, CDR1 is LGHDT, CDR2 YNNKEL (reference sequence). V shed 1 base and J shed 6 bases, with 7 bases lying between them. CDR3 residues: CASSQGGSNEQFF. CDR3 sequence (DNA): TGTGCCAGCAGCCAAGGTGGTAGCAATGAGCAGTTCTTC.

This clonotype was seen only a few times. The chain recombines TRBV7-2 with TRBJ2-7; 7 bases map to TRBD1. V lost 5 bases and J lost 4; bases outside the gene matches: 5. Germline CDR1 and CDR2: SGHTA and FQGNSA. The CDR3 sequence is 13 residues long. Written as DNA, the CDR3 is TGTGCCAGCAGCCGGGGACAGACGTACGAGCAGTACTTC. It translates to CASSRGQTYEQYF.

Concerning this clonotype itself: The junction and the germline gene differ at one end; a read error may be behind it. V gene TRBV7-2 combines with J gene TRBJ2-1, with 10 nucleotides matching TRBD1. This CDR3 spans 15 amino acids. The germline V gene encodes CDR1 SGHTA and CDR2 FQGNSA. The CDR3 sequence: CASTLRDRGYNEQFF. The CDR3 nucleotides are TGTGCCAGCACCTTAAGGGACAGGGGTTACAATGAGCAGTTCTTC.

This clonotype showed up just a few times. V usage is TRBV6-5 and J usage is TRBJ2-3; either TRBD1 or TRBD2 may fit D (5 bases each). V gave up 2 bases and J gave up 0 bases, with 18 bases separating them. The germline gives CDR1 MNHEY, CDR2 SVGAGI. This CDR3 comprises 18 residues. The CDR3 loop is CASSYRAGTWASTDTQYF. Here the CDR3 DNA reads TGTGCCAGCAGTTACCGCGCCGGGACCTGGGCCAGCACAGATACGCAGTATTTT.

This clonotype came up many times. The chain recombines TRBV12-3 or TRBV12-4 with TRBJ2-7; D is perhaps TRBD1 or TRBD2 (5 bases each). V lost 5 bases to trimming and J lost 4 bases, with 9 bases between them. The CDR3 is 12 residues long. This CDR3 is CASSRDGYEQYV. DNA of the CDR3: TGTGCCAGCAGTAGGGACGGATACGAGCAGTACGTC.

A few counts support this clonotype. The chain is built from TRBV9 and TRBJ1-2, with D maybe TRBD1 (6 bases). Per the germline V gene, CDR1 is SGDLS and CDR2 is YYNGEE. This CDR3 has 15 amino acids. With 10 bases removed from V and 7 bases from J, the gap between germline ends came to 26 bases. CDR3 sequence: CALLTAGSRGGGYTF. In DNA, the CDR3 is TGTGCCCTACTAACCGCGGGCTCGAGAGGGGGTGGCTACACCTTC.

The chain employs TRBV5-1 and TRBJ2-1, with TRBD2 identical over 7 bases. V lost 5 bases and J lost 1; bases outside the gene matches: 12. From germline, CDR1 is SGHRS and CDR2 YFSETQ. The CDR3 contains 17 residues. The DNA for the CDR3 is TGCGCCAGCAGTCCCTCTAGCGGCGGTACGTCCTACAATGAGCAGTTCTTC. Its translation is CASSPSSGGTSYNEQFF.

The V and J genes are TRBV6-5 and TRBJ2-5; no firm D call. V lost 2 bases and J lost 4, with 8 bases in between. This CDR3 contains 13 residues. Germline V gene data show CDR1 as MNHEY and CDR2 as SVGAGI. This CDR3 is CASSYSRRETQYF. The CDR3 region has the DNA TGTGCCAGCAGTTACAGTCGTCGAGAGACCCAGTACTTC.

The chain recombines TRBV12-3 or TRBV12-4 with TRBJ1-2; D unclear. This CDR3 comprises 11 residues. Trimming removed 7 bases at V and 8 bases at J, with 11 bases between. CDR3 in amino acids: CASTKSVGYTF. CDR3 nucleotides: TGTGCCAGCACCAAGTCCGTCGGCTACACCTTC.

This chain connects TRBV12-3 or TRBV12-4 to TRBJ2-5; 7 nucleotides line up with TRBD2. The ends lost 5 bases at V and 6 bases at J; junction bases unmatched: 6. This CDR3 has 13 residues. DNA for the CDR3: TGTGCCAGCAGTAAACTAGCGCTGAAGACCCAGTACTTC. It yields the protein CASSKLALKTQYF.

The rearrangement joins TRBV5-5 to TRBJ1-4; 9 bases line up with TRBD1. In germline, CDR1 is SGHKS, CDR2 YYEKEE (reference sequence). The ends lost 4 bases at V and 5 bases at J; junction bases unmatched: 6. The CDR3 length is 15 residues. The CDR3 is CASSPGQGGNEKLFF. For the CDR3, the DNA is TGTGCCAGCAGCCCGGGACAGGGAGGGAATGAAAAACTGTTTTTT.

This chain links TRBV5-1 with TRBJ2-1; TRBD1 is a possible D gene (6 bases). This CDR3 has 14 residues. V was pared by 2 bases and J by 5 bases, with 11 bases between. Germline V gene data show CDR1 as SGHRS and CDR2 as YFSETQ. The chain's CDR3 is CASSLLGANNEQFF. In DNA, the CDR3 is TGCGCCAGCAGCTTACTGGGGGCGAACAATGAGCAGTTCTTC.

This clonotype showed up just a few times. V is TRBV7-8 and J is TRBJ2-2; D is ambiguous. Germline values: CDR1 SGHVS, CDR2 FQNEAQ. Trimming shortened V by 2 bases and J by 9 bases, and 10 bases separated the two germline ends. This CDR3 comprises 13 residues. CDR3 in amino acids: CASSLPATRELFF. CDR3 sequence (DNA): TGTGCCAGCAGCTTACCGGCGACAAGGGAGCTGTTTTTT.

This rearrangement joins TRBV18 to TRBJ2-1; 8 bases align to TRBD1. This CDR3 spans 15 amino acids. The J segment lost 4 bases and the V segment lost 2 bases, leaving 4 bases of the junction unmatched. CDR1 is KGHSH, CDR2 LQKENI, per germline. CDR3 amino acids: CASSPSGQGYNEQFF. For the CDR3, the DNA is TGTGCCAGCTCACCATCCGGACAGGGATACAATGAGCAGTTCTTC.

In its sample, this clonotype was seen a few times. V is TRBV5-5 and J is TRBJ2-3; possibly TRBD1 for D (5 bases). With 4 bases removed from V and 2 bases from J, the gap between germline ends came to 14 bases. Per germline, CDR1 SGHKS and CDR2 YYEKEE (reference sequence). The CDR3 totals 15 residues. The CDR3 DNA is TGTGCCAGCAGCCCGTTGGGGCGGTACACAGATACGCAGTATTTT. The encoded protein is CASSPLGRYTDTQYF. Combining the CDR3 with reference TRBV5-5 and TRBJ2-3 gives the whole variable domain DAGVTQSPTHLIKTRGQQVTLRCSPISGHKSVSWYQQVLGQGPQFIFQYYEKEERGRGNFPDRFSARQFPNYSSELNVNALLLGDSALYLCASSPLGRYTDTQYFGPGTRLTVL.

This clonotype was observed a handful of times. In nucleotides, the CDR3 is TGTGCCAGCAGTGACCCCGGGACACCTTATGGCTACACCTTC. It encodes CASSDPGTPYGYTF. The rearrangement links TRBV6-2 or TRBV6-3 to TRBJ1-2, with a tentative D call TRBD1 (6 bases). The CDR3 runs 14 residues. The germline CDR1 and CDR2 sequences are MNHEY and SVGEGT. The ends were cut back, 5 bases at V and 5 bases at J, with 15 bases in the middle.

The DNA for the CDR3 is TGTGCCAGCAGGCGTCCCTCTGGAAACACCATATATTTT. This gives the protein CASRRPSGNTIYF. V is TRBV7-9 and J is TRBJ1-3; D unresolved. CDR1 SEHNR and CDR2 FQNEAQ come from the germline V gene (reference sequence). V gave up 6 bases and J gave up 0 bases, with 6 bases separating them. The CDR3 loop spans 13 amino acids. Together with reference TRBV7-9 and TRBJ1-3, the CDR3 gives the full variable domain: DTGVSQNPRHKITKRGQNVTFRCDPISEHNRLYWYRQTLGQGPEFLTYFQNEAQLEKSRLLSDRFSAERPKGSFSTLEIQRTEQGDSAMYLCASRRPSGNTIYFGEGSWLTVV.

The rearrangement joins TRBV7-9 to TRBJ1-5, with unresolved D. The CDR3 consists of 15 residues. Germline V gene lookup returns CDR1 SEHNR and CDR2 FQNEAQ (reference sequence). Trimming pared 3 bases from V and 5 bases from J, leaving 14 bases between. The CDR3 sequence: CASSFRGGIDQPQHF. DNA of the CDR3: TGTGCCAGCAGCTTCCGGGGAGGTATCGATCAGCCCCAGCATTTT.

A few counts support this clonotype. This chain connects TRBV12-3 or TRBV12-4 to TRBJ2-1, with 12 nucleotides matching TRBD2. This CDR3 comprises 15 residues. V was pared by 6 bases and J by 5 bases, with 5 bases of the junction left unmatched. In DNA, the CDR3 is TGTGCCAGCAGAACTTGGACTAGCGGGGACAATGAGCAGTTCTTC. It codes for CASRTWTSGDNEQFF.

Only a few counts were recorded for this clonotype. This chain links TRBV5-1 with TRBJ1-1, with a possible D match to TRBD1 (5 bases). CDR1 is SGHRS and CDR2 is YFSETQ in the germline V gene. V lost 10 bases and J 1 base, leaving 17 bases between the germline ends. This CDR3 is built from 14 residues. CDR3 DNA: TGCGCCTGCGCCTTGGGAGGACAGAACACTGAAGCTTTCTTT. Its translation: CACALGGQNTEAFF.

This clonotype was seen at least ten times. The gene calls are TRBV12-3 or TRBV12-4 and TRBJ2-7; 8 bases are a match to TRBD1. Unmatched junction bases numbered 5, after V lost 4 bases and J lost 0 bases. The CDR3 sequence is 15 residues long. DNA for the CDR3: TGTGCCAGCAGTTCCCACGGGACAGGCTCCTACGAGCAGTACTTC. This sequence encodes CASSSHGTGSYEQYF.

This clonotype appeared a few times. The chain carries TRBV6-1 and TRBJ1-4; D may be TRBD1 (6 bases). Germline V CDR1 and CDR2: MNHNS, SASEGT. V lost 6 bases and J 4 bases, leaving 12 bases between the germline ends. The CDR3 is 14 amino acids. The CDR3 here is CASREGTINEKLFF. In DNA, the CDR3 is TGTGCCAGCAGGGAGGGGACAATTAATGAAAAACTGTTTTTT.

This clonotype was counted only a few times. The V call is TRBV5-1, the J call TRBJ2-1, with 10 positions matching TRBD1. Germline trimming cut 6 bases from V and 0 bases from J; bases unmatched to any gene: 18. Germline assignment: CDR1 SGHRS and CDR2 YFSETQ. This CDR3 spans 20 amino acids. The CDR3 DNA sequence: TGCGCCAGCATGACGATTAGGATGACGGGACAGGGGAGCTCCTACAATGAGCAGTTCTTC. It is translated as CASMTIRMTGQGSSYNEQFF.

At least ten counts were recorded for this clonotype. V gene TRBV5-1 combines with J gene TRBJ1-1; D is possibly TRBD1 (6 bases). Trimming left V 4 bases short and J 7 bases short, with 17 bases between. This CDR3 contains 14 residues. Germline CDR1 is SGHRS and CDR2 is YFSETQ. The CDR3 loop reads CASSRQQGWGEAFF. CDR3 nucleotide sequence: TGCGCCAGCAGCCGACAGCAGGGGTGGGGTGAAGCTTTCTTT.

The rearrangement joins TRBV23-1 to TRBJ2-1, with a tentative D call TRBD1 (6 bases). TRBV23-1 is identified as an open reading frame with a role that is uncertain. V was trimmed by 4 bases and J by 5 bases, leaving 15 bases between them. This CDR3 is built from 15 residues. The CDR3 loop is CASSLGRGTDNEQFF. In nucleotides, the CDR3 is TGCGCCAGCAGTCTTGGCAGGGGTACCGACAATGAGCAGTTCTTC.

In this sample, this clonotype turned up many times. The V gene is TRBV7-9, the J gene TRBJ2-5; TRBD1 aligns across 7 bases. The V gene's germline CDR1 is SEHNR and CDR2 FQNEAQ (reference sequence). This CDR3 has 13 amino acids. Trimming took 4 bases from V and 3 from J; bases not matched to a gene: 2. This CDR3 is CASSSDREETQYF. CDR3 sequence (DNA): TGTGCCAGCAGCTCAGACAGGGAAGAGACCCAGTACTTC.

This chain links TRBV6-5 with TRBJ2-3, with 7 bases fitting TRBD2. The germline CDR1 and CDR2 sequences are MNHEY and SVGAGI. The CDR3 is made up of 15 amino acids. Trimming cost V 2 bases and J 0 bases; bases outside gene matches: 2. The CDR3 nucleotides are TGTGCCAGCAGTTACGGGGGGGAAAGCACAGATACGCAGTATTTT. It encodes CASSYGGESTDTQYF.